This paragraph reports one T cell receptor beta chain. What it binds is unknown. The PCR used 60 V beta and 13 J beta primers. The assay was immunoSEQ multiplex PCR, and TCRdb's table has in-frame clones only and misses some. The table includes about 67,000 clones, about four fifths detected once. The CDR3 contains 15 residues. V shed 1 base and J shed 4 bases, with 13 bases lying between them. Germline V gene lookup returns CDR1 KGHSH and CDR2 LQKENI. This sample was taken from a study of glioma-infiltrating T cells after dendritic cell vaccination. Study results and caveats: Survival was not directly related to TCR clonality in these patients. Longer survival after dendritic cell vaccination followed higher pretreatment TIL content.

The TCR was taken from a human donor with glioblastoma. The chain employs TRBV18 and TRBJ2-5; possibly TRBD2 for D (5 bases). Sequences were derived from blood, sampled before dendritic cell vaccination. The chain's CDR3 is CASSPRGGLLETQYF. The CDR3 nucleotides are TGTGCCAGCTCACCACGAGGCGGGCTCCTAGAGACCCAGTACTTC.